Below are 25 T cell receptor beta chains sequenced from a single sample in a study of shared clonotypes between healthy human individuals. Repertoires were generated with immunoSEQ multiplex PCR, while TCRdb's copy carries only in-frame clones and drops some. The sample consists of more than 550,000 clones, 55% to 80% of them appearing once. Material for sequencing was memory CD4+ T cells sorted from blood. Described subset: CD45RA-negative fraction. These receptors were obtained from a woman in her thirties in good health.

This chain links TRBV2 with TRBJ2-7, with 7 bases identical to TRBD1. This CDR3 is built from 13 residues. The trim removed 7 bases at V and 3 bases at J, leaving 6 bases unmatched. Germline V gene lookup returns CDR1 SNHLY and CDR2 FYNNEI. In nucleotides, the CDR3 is TGTGCCAGCAAAGGGACAGTGAGCTACGAGCAGTACTTC. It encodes CASKGTVSYEQYF.

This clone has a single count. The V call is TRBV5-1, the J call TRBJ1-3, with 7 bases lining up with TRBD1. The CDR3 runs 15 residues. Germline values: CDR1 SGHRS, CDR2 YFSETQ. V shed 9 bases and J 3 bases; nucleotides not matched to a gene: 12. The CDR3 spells CATSTGDPGGNTIYF. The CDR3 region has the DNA TGCGCCACCTCCACAGGGGACCCAGGTGGAAACACCATATATTTT.

CDR3 region: CASRGDSGTGELFF. The CDR3 DNA reads TGTGCCAGCAGGGGTGACAGTGGCACCGGGGAGCTGTTTTTT. The V call is TRBV2, the J call TRBJ2-2, with D tentatively TRBD1 (5 bases). There are 14 residues in the CDR3. With 6 bases removed from V and 4 bases from J, the gap between germline ends came to 12 bases. Germline CDR1 and CDR2: SNHLY and FYNNEI.

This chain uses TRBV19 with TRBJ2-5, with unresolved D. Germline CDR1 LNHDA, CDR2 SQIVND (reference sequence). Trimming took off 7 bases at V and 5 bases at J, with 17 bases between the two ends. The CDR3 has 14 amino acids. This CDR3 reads CASKSGQSVETQYF. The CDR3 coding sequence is TGTGCCAGTAAATCTGGGCAGTCCGTGGAGACCCAGTACTTC.

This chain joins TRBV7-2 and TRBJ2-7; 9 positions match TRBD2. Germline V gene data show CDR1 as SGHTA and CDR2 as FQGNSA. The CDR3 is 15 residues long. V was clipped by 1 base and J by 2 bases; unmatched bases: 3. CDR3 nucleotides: TGTGCCAGCAGCTTAGGACTAGCGGAGACCTACGAGCAGTACTTC. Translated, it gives CASSLGLAETYEQYF.

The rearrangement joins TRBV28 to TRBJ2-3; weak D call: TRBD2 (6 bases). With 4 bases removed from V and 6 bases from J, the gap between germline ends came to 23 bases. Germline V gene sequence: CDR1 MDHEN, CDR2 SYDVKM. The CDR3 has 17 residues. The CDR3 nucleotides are TGTGCCAGCAGTTCTATAAAGCTAGCGCCCGAGAGGGATACGCAGTATTTT. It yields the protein CASSSIKLAPERDTQYF.

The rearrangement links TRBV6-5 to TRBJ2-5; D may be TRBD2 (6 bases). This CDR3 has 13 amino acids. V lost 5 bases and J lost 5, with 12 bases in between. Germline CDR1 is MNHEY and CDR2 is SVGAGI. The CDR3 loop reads CASSRDFGETQYF. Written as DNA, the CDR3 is TGTGCCAGCAGTAGGGACTTTGGGGAGACCCAGTACTTC.

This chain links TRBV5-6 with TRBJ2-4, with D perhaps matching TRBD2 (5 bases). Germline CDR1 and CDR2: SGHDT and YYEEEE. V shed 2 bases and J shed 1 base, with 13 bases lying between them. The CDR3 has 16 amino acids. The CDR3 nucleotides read TGTGCCAGCAGCTTTCGGGTATGGGAGGCCAAAAACATTCAGTACTTC. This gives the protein CASSFRVWEAKNIQYF.

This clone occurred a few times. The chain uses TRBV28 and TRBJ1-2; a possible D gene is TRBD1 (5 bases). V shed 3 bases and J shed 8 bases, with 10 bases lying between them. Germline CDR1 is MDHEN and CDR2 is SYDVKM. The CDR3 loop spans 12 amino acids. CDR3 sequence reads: CASSFRDRGYTF. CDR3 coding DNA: TGTGCCAGCAGTTTCCGGGACCGCGGCTACACCTTC.

Written as DNA, the CDR3 is TGCGCCAGCAGCGACGGGACAGGGCACAATCAGCCCCAGCATTTT. Amino acid sequence: CASSDGTGHNQPQHF. This sequence joins TRBV10-2 and TRBJ1-5, with 9 bases fitting TRBD1. The germline gives CDR1 WSHSY, CDR2 SAAADI. The CDR3 is 15 residues long. Losses at the gene ends were 6 bases for V and 3 bases for J; bases not matched to a gene: 6.

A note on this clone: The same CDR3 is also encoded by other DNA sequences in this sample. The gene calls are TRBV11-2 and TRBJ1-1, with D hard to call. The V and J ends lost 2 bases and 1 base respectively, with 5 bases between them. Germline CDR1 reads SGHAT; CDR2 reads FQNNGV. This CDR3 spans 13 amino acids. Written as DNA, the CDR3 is TGTGCCAGCAGCTTATCAGGGAACACTGAAGCTTTCTTT. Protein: CASSLSGNTEAFF.

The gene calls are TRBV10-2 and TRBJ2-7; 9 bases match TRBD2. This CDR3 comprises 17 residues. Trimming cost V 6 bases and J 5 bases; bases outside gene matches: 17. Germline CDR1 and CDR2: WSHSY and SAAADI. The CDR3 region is CASRPGLALSVAHEQYF. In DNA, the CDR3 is TGCGCCAGCAGGCCGGGACTAGCTCTCTCCGTGGCGCACGAGCAGTACTTC.

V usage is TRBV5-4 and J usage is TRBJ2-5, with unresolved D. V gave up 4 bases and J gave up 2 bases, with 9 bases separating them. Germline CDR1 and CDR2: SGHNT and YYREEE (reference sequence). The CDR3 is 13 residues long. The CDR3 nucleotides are TGTGCCAGCAGCCCCGGTGGGCAAGAGACCCAGTACTTC. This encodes CASSPGGQETQYF.

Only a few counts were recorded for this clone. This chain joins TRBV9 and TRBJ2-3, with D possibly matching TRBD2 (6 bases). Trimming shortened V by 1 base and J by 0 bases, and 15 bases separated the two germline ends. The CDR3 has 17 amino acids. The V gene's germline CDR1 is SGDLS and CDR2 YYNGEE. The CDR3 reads CASSVQERGYSTDTQYF. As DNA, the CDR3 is TGTGCCAGCAGCGTACAAGAACGGGGGTATAGCACAGATACGCAGTATTTT.

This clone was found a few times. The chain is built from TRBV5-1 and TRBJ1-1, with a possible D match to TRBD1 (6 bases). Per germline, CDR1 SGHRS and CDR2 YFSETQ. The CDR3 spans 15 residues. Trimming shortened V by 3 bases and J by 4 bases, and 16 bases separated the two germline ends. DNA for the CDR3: TGCGCCAGCAGCTCGCAGGGCAGGGGTGCCACTGAAGCTTTCTTT. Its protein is CASSSQGRGATEAFF.

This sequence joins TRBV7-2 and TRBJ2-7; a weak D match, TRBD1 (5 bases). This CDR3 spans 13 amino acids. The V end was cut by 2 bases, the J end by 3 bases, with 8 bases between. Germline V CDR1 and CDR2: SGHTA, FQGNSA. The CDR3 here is CASSLIRDYEQYF. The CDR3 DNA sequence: TGTGCCAGCAGCTTAATCAGGGACTACGAGCAGTACTTC.

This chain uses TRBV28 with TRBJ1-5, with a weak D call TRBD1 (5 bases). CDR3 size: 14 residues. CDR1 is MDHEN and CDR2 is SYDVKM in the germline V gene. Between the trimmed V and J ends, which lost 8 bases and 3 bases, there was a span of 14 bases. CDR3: CASSPGGYNQPQHF. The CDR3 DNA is TGTGCCAGCTCACCTGGGGGATACAATCAGCCCCAGCATTTT.

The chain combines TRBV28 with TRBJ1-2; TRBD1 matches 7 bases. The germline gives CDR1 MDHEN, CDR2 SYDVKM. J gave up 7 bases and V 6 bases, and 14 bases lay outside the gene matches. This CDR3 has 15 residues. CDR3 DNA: TGTGCCAGCAGGGAGATAGGGACAGATACTTCTGGCTACACCTTC. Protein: CASREIGTDTSGYTF.

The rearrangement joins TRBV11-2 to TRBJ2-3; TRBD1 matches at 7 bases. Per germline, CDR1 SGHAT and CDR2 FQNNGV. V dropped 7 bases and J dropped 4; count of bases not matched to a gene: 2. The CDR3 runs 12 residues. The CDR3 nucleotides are TGTGCCAGCACCCAGGGGGCAGATACGCAGTATTTT. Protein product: CASTQGADTQYF.

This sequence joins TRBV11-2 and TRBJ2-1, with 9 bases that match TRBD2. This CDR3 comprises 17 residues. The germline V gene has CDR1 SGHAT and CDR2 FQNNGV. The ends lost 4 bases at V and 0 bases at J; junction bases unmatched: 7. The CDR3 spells CASSYLRGGSSYNEQFF. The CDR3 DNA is TGTGCCAGCAGCTACCTGCGGGGGGGAAGCTCCTACAATGAGCAGTTCTTC. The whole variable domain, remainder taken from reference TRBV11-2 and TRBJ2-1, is EAGVAQSPRYKIIEKRQSVAFWCNPISGHATLYWYQQILGQGPKLLIQFQNNGVVDDSQLPKDRFSAERLKGVDSTLKIQPAKLEDSAVYLCASSYLRGGSSYNEQFFGPGTRLTVL.

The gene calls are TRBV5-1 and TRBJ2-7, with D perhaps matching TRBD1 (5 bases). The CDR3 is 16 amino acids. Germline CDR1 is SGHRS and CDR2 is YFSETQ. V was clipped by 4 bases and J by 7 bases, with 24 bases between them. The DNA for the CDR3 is TGCGCCAGCAGCACCCGACAGAAGGGTTCTCTCGAGGAGCAGTACTTC. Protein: CASSTRQKGSLEEQYF.

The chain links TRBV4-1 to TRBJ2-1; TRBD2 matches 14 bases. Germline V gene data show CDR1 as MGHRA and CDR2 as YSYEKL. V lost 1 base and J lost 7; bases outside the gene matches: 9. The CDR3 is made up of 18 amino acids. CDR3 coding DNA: TGCGCCAGCAGCCAAGTGGATTTAGGACTAGCGGGAGGTAATGAGCAGTTCTTC. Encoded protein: CASSQVDLGLAGGNEQFF.

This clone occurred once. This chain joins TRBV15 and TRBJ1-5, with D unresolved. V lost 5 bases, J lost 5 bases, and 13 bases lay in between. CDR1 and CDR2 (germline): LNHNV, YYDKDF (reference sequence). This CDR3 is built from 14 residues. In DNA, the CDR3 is TGTGCCACCAGCCAAGGTGATTCCCATCAGCCCCAGCATTTT. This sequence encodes CATSQGDSHQPQHF.

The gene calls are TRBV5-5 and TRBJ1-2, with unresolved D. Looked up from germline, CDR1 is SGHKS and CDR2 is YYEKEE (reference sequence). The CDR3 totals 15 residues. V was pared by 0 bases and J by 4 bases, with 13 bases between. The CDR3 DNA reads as TGTGCCAGCAGCTTGGCGTGGCAGAACTCCTATGGCTACACCTTC. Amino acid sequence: CASSLAWQNSYGYTF.

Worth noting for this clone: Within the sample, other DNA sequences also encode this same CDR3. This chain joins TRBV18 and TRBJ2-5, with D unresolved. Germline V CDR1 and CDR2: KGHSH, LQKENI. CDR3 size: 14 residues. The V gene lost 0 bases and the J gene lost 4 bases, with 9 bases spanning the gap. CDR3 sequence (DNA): TGTGCCAGCTCACCACCAGTGGGTTCAGAGACCCAGTACTTC. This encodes CASSPPVGSETQYF.